Sequencing of this T cell receptor beta chain was carried out in a study of blood T cell repertoires in COVID-19. Study context: There were acute and convalescent COVID-19 samples, and they came from the United States, Italy and Spain. In each case, the material was cDNA or gDNA derived from T cells, B-cell-depleted T cells, or PBMCs.

Only a few counts were recorded for this clone. As originally analysed: Estimation of nucleated cell counts relied on the amplification of reference gene primers. Libraries were prepared by immunoSEQ multiplex PCR; TCRdb keeps only in-frame clonotypes and omits some of them. Clone size and V and J calls were adopted from that table, with D and trimming inferred from the DNA. The table shows around 230,000 clones, with 83% occurring only once. CDR1 and CDR2 from the germline V gene are SGDLS and YYNGEE. Trimming pared 3 bases from V and 1 base from J, leaving 10 bases between. CDR3 length equals 14 residues.

This sequence originates from a woman in her forties with active or convalescent COVID-19. The sequencing input was peripheral blood. The chain couples TRBV9 to TRBJ1-1; D possibly corresponds to TRBD1 (5 bases). The CDR3 sequence: CASSGVTGNTEAFF. DNA for the CDR3: TGTGCCAGCAGCGGCGTAACAGGGAACACTGAAGCTTTCTTT. The entire variable domain, with the rest obtained from reference TRBV9 and TRBJ1-1, is as follows: DSGVTQTPKHLITATGQRVTLRCSPRSGDLSVYWYQQSLDQGLQFLIQYYNGEERAKGNILERFSAQQFPDLHSELNLSSLELGDSALYFCASSGVTGNTEAFFGQGTRLTVV.